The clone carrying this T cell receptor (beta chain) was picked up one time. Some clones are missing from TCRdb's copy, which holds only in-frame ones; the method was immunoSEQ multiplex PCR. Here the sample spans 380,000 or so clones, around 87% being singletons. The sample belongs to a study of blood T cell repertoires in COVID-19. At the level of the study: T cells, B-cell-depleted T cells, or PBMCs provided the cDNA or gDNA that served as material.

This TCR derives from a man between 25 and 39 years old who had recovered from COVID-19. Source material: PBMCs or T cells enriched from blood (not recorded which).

The DNA of the CDR3 is TGTGCCAGCTCACCAGCAGTTAGCAATCAGCCCCAGCATTTT. It specifies CASSPAVSNQPQHF. The chain employs TRBV18 and TRBJ1-5; D unclear. The CDR3 spans 14 residues. Trimming took 2 bases from V and 0 from J, leaving 5 bases between them. In germline, CDR1 is KGHSH, CDR2 LQKENI.